Shown below are 17 T cell receptor beta chains from a single sample sequenced in a study of spatial heterogeneity in lung cancer. Study-wide points: Within tumors, counts of expanded alpha and beta TCRs tracked tumor mutation counts.

No antigen is known for these receptors. Time point reported: sample taken at primary tumor resection. Using its own MiXCR run on the 5' RACE reads, TCRdb lists one record per CDR3 protein. This table has about 9,500 distinct CDR3 sequences, around 9.3% appearing once. The sequencing used lung tumor tissue, collected at surgery. The origin of the receptors is a female donor with early-stage non-small cell lung cancer.

By share of the sample, this clonotype is large. The chain links TRBV14 to TRBJ2-1; tentatively, D is TRBD2 (6 bases). V gave up 4 bases and J gave up 0 bases, with 19 bases separating them. The CDR3 extends over 18 amino acids. Germline V gives CDR1 SGHDN, CDR2 FVKESK. In DNA form, the CDR3 reads TGTGCCAGCAGCCGCACTAAGGGACTGACTCACTCCTACAATGAGCAGTTCTTC. The encoded protein is CASSRTKGLTHSYNEQFF. Full variable domain (missing parts from reference TRBV14 and TRBJ2-1): EAGVTQFPSHSVIEKGQTVTLRCDPISGHDNLYWYRRVMGKEIKFLLHFVKESKQDESGMPNNRFLAERTGGTYSTLKVQPAELEDSGVYFCASSRTKGLTHSYNEQFFGPGTRLTVL.

In this sample, this clonotype is medium-sized. The chain links TRBV7-2 to TRBJ2-6; TRBD2 might be the D (5 bases). Germline V CDR1 and CDR2: SGHTA, FQGNSA. V was shortened by 2 bases and J by 1 base, with 6 bases between the two germline ends. This CDR3 region has 15 residues. CDR3 DNA sequence: TGTGCCAGCAGCTTACGGGAATCTGGGGCCAACGTCCTGACTTTC. It translates to CASSLRESGANVLTF.

Only a few counts were recorded for this clonotype. This sequence joins TRBV12-3 or TRBV12-4 and TRBJ2-2; no firm D call. The CDR3 is 14 amino acids. Deletions cut 5 bases from V and 4 bases from J, with 11 bases between. The CDR3 here is CASSAGKGTGELFF. CDR3 coding DNA: TGTGCCAGCAGTGCCGGAAAGGGCACCGGGGAGCTGTTTTTT.

This clonotype was picked up a small number of times. The chain recombines TRBV20-1 with TRBJ2-5; D may be TRBD2 (5 bases). Trimming removed 5 bases from V and 5 bases from J, with 15 bases in between. The CDR3 has 13 residues. Germline values: CDR1 DFQATT, CDR2 SNEGSKA (reference sequence). The CDR3 DNA is TGCAGTGCTGCTCGCGGGTTAAGCGAGACCCAGTACTTC. Translated: CSAARGLSETQYF.

The table lists this clonotype with a few counts. This chain connects TRBV6-1 to TRBJ2-7; 10 positions match TRBD1. Germline V gives CDR1 MNHNS, CDR2 SASEGT. Trimming at V came to 7 bases and at J to 7 bases, leaving 13 bases not matched to a gene. CDR3 length equals 15 residues. DNA for the CDR3: TGTGCCAGCATACTGTACGGACAGGGGGGTAAGGAGCAGTACTTC. Encoded protein: CASILYGQGGKEQYF.

This clonotype was seen ten or more times. The chain joins TRBV27 to TRBJ2-1, with D unresolved. Germline V gene lookup returns CDR1 MNHEY and CDR2 SMNVEV (reference sequence). The CDR3 is 14 residues long. The V and J ends lost 0 bases and 4 bases respectively, with 7 bases between them. The CDR3 reads CASSLSWSYNEQFF. For the CDR3, the DNA is TGTGCCAGCAGTTTATCGTGGTCGTACAATGAGCAGTTCTTC.

This clonotype has only a few counts. This chain connects TRBV14 to TRBJ1-6; D remains unclear. Germline CDR1 SGHDN, CDR2 FVKESK. This CDR3 is 16 amino acids long. V was cut by 2 bases and J by 2 bases, with 10 bases left in between. CDR3 protein: CASSQWLGPYNSPLHF. The CDR3 DNA reads as TGTGCCAGCAGCCAATGGTTGGGTCCCTATAATTCACCCCTCCACTTT.

This clonotype was observed many times. The chain uses TRBV18 and TRBJ1-2; 10 bases fit TRBD1. The CDR3 sequence is 14 residues long. The trim removed 3 bases at V and 7 bases at J, leaving 5 bases unmatched. CDR1 is KGHSH and CDR2 is LQKENI in the germline V gene. The CDR3 nucleotides read TGTGCCAGCTCACCTCGACAGGGGGCGCGTGGCTACACCTTC. This gives the protein CASSPRQGARGYTF. Full variable domain (missing parts from reference TRBV18 and TRBJ1-2): NAGVMQNPRHLVRRRGQEARLRCSPMKGHSHVYWYRQLPEEGLKFMVYLQKENIIDESGMPKERFSAEFPKEGPSILRIQQVVRGDSAAYFCASSPRQGARGYTFGSGTRLTVV.

This sequence joins TRBV6-2 or TRBV6-3 and TRBJ1-3, with 7 bases that match TRBD1. V was clipped by 5 bases and J by 0 bases; unmatched bases: 7. Germline V CDR1 and CDR2: MNHEY, SVGEGT. This CDR3 spans 16 amino acids. For the CDR3, the DNA is TGTGCCAGCAGTACTACAGGGGCCCTCTCTGGAAACACCATATATTTT. Its protein is CASSTTGALSGNTIYF.

This clonotype is labeled as medium-sized. The V call is TRBV7-3, the J call TRBJ2-5; 7 positions agree with TRBD1. The ends lost 2 bases at V and 5 bases at J; junction bases unmatched: 2. The CDR3 spans 13 residues. CDR1 is SGHTA and CDR2 is FQGTGA in the germline V gene. CDR3 in amino acids: CASSLYRGETQYF. The CDR3 bases are TGTGCCAGCAGCTTATACAGGGGTGAGACCCAGTACTTC.

This rearrangement joins TRBV6-6 to TRBJ1-4, with D tentatively TRBD1 (6 bases). The CDR3 totals 12 residues. In germline, CDR1 is MNHNY, CDR2 SVGAGI (reference sequence). The V and J ends lost 6 bases and 8 bases respectively, with 10 bases between them. CDR3 protein: CASSPGAEKLFF. In DNA form, the CDR3 reads TGTGCCAGCAGCCCAGGGGCAGAAAAACTGTTTTTT.

This clonotype was counted many times. This chain connects TRBV6-5 to TRBJ1-6; 11 bases fit TRBD1. J was trimmed by 7 bases and V by 6 bases; bases with no gene match: 2. The CDR3 has 14 amino acids. CDR1 and CDR2 (germline): MNHEY, SVGAGI. In DNA, the CDR3 is TGTGCCAGCAGCGGACAGGGGGCAAATTCACCCCTCCACTTT. Its translation is CASSGQGANSPLHF.

This clonotype was seen a handful of times. The chain is built from TRBV11-2 and TRBJ2-5; D tentatively fits TRBD1 or TRBD2 (5 bases each). The CDR3 runs to 15 residues. Trimming cost V 0 bases and J 3 bases, with 11 bases left between them. CDR1 and CDR2 (germline): SGHAT, FQNNGV. CDR3 bases: TGTGCCAGCAGCTTAGACGGGACGGATAAAGAGACCCAGTACTTC. As protein: CASSLDGTDKETQYF.

This clonotype was found many times. The chain recombines TRBV20-1 with TRBJ1-1, with TRBD1 matching over 7 bases. The CDR3 loop spans 13 amino acids. Germline V gene data show CDR1 as DFQATT and CDR2 as SNEGSKA (reference sequence). J was trimmed by 1 base and V by 6 bases; bases with no gene match: 5. In nucleotides, the CDR3 is TGCAGTGCGCGACAGGGTTCGAACACTGAAGCTTTCTTT. This sequence encodes CSARQGSNTEAFF.

In regard to this clonotype: A much bigger clone sits one base away, suggesting this may be a read error. The rearrangement uses TRBV19 and TRBJ1-5; D not resolved. This CDR3 region has 16 residues. Germline V gene sequence: CDR1 LNHDA, CDR2 SQIVND (reference sequence). CDR3 nucleotides: TGTGCCAGTACCGAGGCCCCGAGCTATAGCAGTCAGCCCCAGCATTTT. Amino acid sequence: CASTEAPSYSSQPQHF.

Here the CDR3 DNA reads TGTGCCAGCAGCCCCACTGAGGGGGCGAATCAGCCCCAGCATTTT. Protein sequence: CASSPTEGANQPQHF. V is TRBV11-3 and J is TRBJ1-5; 7 nucleotides agree with TRBD1. J gave up 4 bases and V 5 bases, and 8 bases lay outside the gene matches. Germline CDR1 reads SGHNT; CDR2 reads YENEEA. The CDR3 sequence is 15 residues long.

By frequency in the sample, this clonotype is medium-sized (0.01 to 0.1%). The V and J genes are TRBV4-1 and TRBJ2-1, with TRBD2 matching over 11 bases. V dropped 4 bases and J dropped 4; count of bases not matched to a gene: 12. CDR1 and CDR2 (germline): MGHRA, YSYEKL. The CDR3 spans 18 residues. The CDR3 reads CASSPIGAIAGGYNEQFF. CDR3 bases: TGCGCCAGCAGCCCCATCGGGGCTATAGCGGGGGGGTACAATGAGCAGTTCTTC.